Each of the 17 T cell receptor beta chains below was sequenced from the same sample in a study of tumor-infiltrating lymphocytes in primary liver carcinoma. Using a constant-region primer together with ProtoScript II reverse transcriptase, TCR beta cDNA was made from around 500 ng of total RNA. Nested multiplex PCR, run for three rounds with slightly modified ARM-PCR, yielded TCR beta libraries. Use of TRBV1-TRBV30 forward primers with a C-beta reverse primer characterized the first two PCR rounds, which lasted about 11 cycles each. TCRdb processed the multiplex PCR reads anew with MiXCR; each CDR3 protein has one entry. The table has some 30,000 distinct CDR3 sequences, around 78% seen once. Without any cell sorting, roughly 18-31 mg of bulk tissue yielded co-extracted RNA and DNA. The specimen sequenced was liver tumor tissue from sampling region 5. Subset in this sample: tumor region T5, tumor centre. These receptor sequences come from a man in his forties with primary liver carcinoma and hepatitis B virus infection.

On this clonotype itself: Without the conserved terminal phenylalanine or tryptophan, this CDR3 likely stems from a read error. V usage is TRBV13 and J usage is TRBJ2-2; TRBD2 agrees at 8 bases. This CDR3 has 16 residues. Germline V gene sequence: CDR1 PRHDT, CDR2 FYEKMQ (reference sequence). The CDR3 nucleotides read TGTGCCGGCAGCTTAGCGCGGGAGGTTCACACCGGAGAGCTGTTTTAT. It yields the protein CAGSLAREVHTGELFY.

On this clonotype: In this CDR3 the conserved last residue, phenylalanine or tryptophan, is missing, so a read error is likely. The genes are TRBV4-2 and TRBJ1-1; 8 nucleotides line up with TRBD1. This CDR3 region has 17 residues. From germline, CDR1 is LGHNA and CDR2 YNFKEQ. CDR3 in DNA: TGTGTCAGCAGCCAAGAGTATGGACAGGGTTTTTGGACTGAAGCTTTCGTT. It is translated as CVSSQEYGQGFWTEAFV.

In DNA form, the CDR3 reads TGTGCCATCAGTGAAGGACCCGATCAGCCCCAGCATTTT. Residues: CAISEGPDQPQHF. The J gene is TRBJ1-5, the V gene TRBV10-3; unclear D gene. CDR1 is ENHRY and CDR2 is SYGVKD in the germline V gene. Deletions cut 3 bases from V and 5 bases from J, with 8 bases between. CDR3 size: 13 residues.

This clonotype was recorded many times. The chain couples TRBV6-1 to TRBJ2-7, with D possibly matching TRBD1 (5 bases). The CDR3 is 17 amino acids. Germline V gene data show CDR1 as MNHNS and CDR2 as SASEGT. Between the trimmed V and J ends, which lost 2 bases and 2 bases, there was a span of 19 bases. In nucleotides, the CDR3 is TGTGCCAGCAGTGAATCCGGCTGGTGGCAGGGTCCCTACGAGCAGTACTTC. It is translated as CASSESGWWQGPYEQYF.

As to this clonotype: A read error may account for a junction end that differs from germline. The genes are TRBV6-1 and TRBJ2-7; TRBD2 is a possible D gene (5 bases). The CDR3 spans 13 residues. The germline V gene encodes CDR1 MNHNS and CDR2 SASEGT. CDR3 sequence (DNA): TGTGCCAGCAATGTTGAGCGGTCCTATGAGCAGTACTTC. It codes for CASNVERSYEQYF.

About this clonotype: A read error may explain this, as a much larger clone is one base away. J is TRBJ2-5 and V is TRBV28; possibly TRBD2 for D (5 bases). The CDR3 extends over 13 amino acids. The V gene lost 10 bases and the J gene lost 4 bases, with 16 bases spanning the gap. The germline V gene has CDR1 MDHEN and CDR2 SYDVKM. The CDR3 sequence is CANSGNSRETQYF. In DNA, the CDR3 is TGTGCCAACAGCGGTAACTCCCGAGAGACCCAGTACTTC.

To note about this clonotype: The junction departs from the called germline gene at one end, perhaps through a read error. The V and J genes are TRBV11-2 and TRBJ2-5; 8 bases agree with TRBD1. The CDR3 consists of 16 residues. CDR1 SGHAT and CDR2 FQNNGV come from the germline V gene. The CDR3 loop reads CATSLTAGGSGVIQCF. CDR3 nucleotides: TGTGCCACCAGCTTAACAGCAGGGGGCTCGGGGGTGATCCAGTGCTTC.

Notes on this clonotype: The junction and the germline gene differ at one end; a read error may be behind it. J is TRBJ2-7 and V is TRBV6-1; D remains unclear. Germline loops: CDR1 MNHNS, CDR2 SASEGT. The CDR3 totals 14 residues. The CDR3 DNA reads as TGTACCAGCAGCGAACTGAATAGCCCCTACGAGCAGTACTTC. The encoded protein is CTSSELNSPYEQYF.

This clonotype counts as medium-sized. The chain links TRBV4-1 to TRBJ2-7, with 7 bases lining up with TRBD2. The CDR3 loop spans 16 amino acids. Germline V gene lookup returns CDR1 MGHRA and CDR2 YSYEKL. Trimming at V came to 0 bases and at J to 4 bases, leaving 9 bases not matched to a gene. The CDR3 spells CASSQEWREMWYEQYF. The CDR3 bases are TGCGCCAGCAGCCAAGAGTGGCGGGAGATGTGGTACGAGCAGTACTTC.

The CDR3 sequence: CASSPEGMLSQYSYTF. DNA of the CDR3: TGTGCCAGTAGCCCCGAGGGCATGCTGTCCCAGTATAGCTACACCTTC. The V gene is TRBV7-9, the J gene TRBJ1-2; D not certain. Trimming pared 9 bases from V and 9 bases from J, leaving 29 bases between. Germline V gene lookup returns CDR1 SEHNR and CDR2 FQNEAQ (reference sequence). This CDR3 comprises 16 residues.

This clonotype was recorded only once. The chain is built from TRBV12-3 or TRBV12-4 and TRBJ1-2, with D unresolved. Trimming removed 6 bases at V and 4 bases at J, with 27 bases between. The CDR3 is 18 amino acids. CDR3 protein: CASSYLGERDDLCYGYTF. The CDR3 coding sequence is TGTGCCAGCAGCTATCTCGGGGAGCGAGACGACCTATGCTATGGCTACACCTTC.

In the case of this clonotype: A read error may account for a junction end that differs from germline. The chain couples TRBV28 to TRBJ2-7; TRBD1 or TRBD2 may be the D gene (5 bases each). Per the germline V gene, CDR1 is MDHEN and CDR2 is SYDVKM. This CDR3 is 12 amino acids long. The CDR3 loop reads CAGRDPAHEQYF. The CDR3, as DNA: TGTGCCGGCAGGGACCCAGCCCACGAGCAGTACTTC. Combining the CDR3 with reference TRBV28 and TRBJ2-7 gives the whole variable domain DVKVTQSSRYLVKRTGEKVFLECVQDMDHENMFWYRQDPGLGLRLIYFSYDVKMKEKGDIPEGYSVSREKKERFSLILESASTNQTSMYLCAGRDPAHEQYFGPGTRLTVT.

Remarks on this clonotype: Mismatch with germline at one junction end may stem from a read error. The V and J genes are TRBV6-2 or TRBV6-3 and TRBJ2-2; 13 nucleotides align to TRBD2. This CDR3 is 18 amino acids long. Germline V CDR1 and CDR2: MNHEY, SVGEGT. CDR3 sequence reads: CARSSGLAGVGNTGELFF. CDR3 in DNA: TGTGCCAGGAGCTCCGGACTAGCGGGAGTAGGGAACACCGGGGAGCTGTTTTTC.

Notes on this clonotype: Germline and junction disagree at one end, which may indicate a read error. This chain uses TRBV14 with TRBJ2-1; 10 nucleotides line up with TRBD2. Germline loops: CDR1 SGHDN, CDR2 FVKESK. The CDR3 has 18 residues. This chain's CDR3 is CSSCQAIAGLAGANEQFF. CDR3 sequence (DNA): TGTTCCAGCTGCCAAGCGATTGCCGGGCTAGCGGGAGCAAATGAGCAGTTCTTC.

This clonotype was seen more than once but under ten times. The CDR3 DNA follows: TGTGCCGACAGCCGTGGACAGGGTTCCTACAATGAGCAGTTCTTC. It encodes CADSRGQGSYNEQFF. V is TRBV5-5 and J is TRBJ2-1; 8 nucleotides line up with TRBD1. CDR3 length: 15 amino acids. Germline-derived CDR1 and CDR2 are SGHKS and YYEKEE (reference sequence). The V segment lost 10 bases and the J segment 1 base; nucleotides outside the gene matches: 10.

As regards this clonotype: Sequence at one end of the junction differs from germline and may be a read error. The chain carries TRBV12-3 or TRBV12-4 and TRBJ2-5; 7 bases are a match to TRBD2. This CDR3 has 18 residues. The CDR3 region is CASSKGTGGSLWQETQYF. The CDR3 DNA follows: TGTGCCAGCAGTAAGGGGACTGGCGGGAGCCTTTGGCAGGAGACACAGTACTTC.

As for this clonotype: Compared with germline, one end of the junction differs, possibly owing to a read error. The gene calls are TRBV6-5 and TRBJ1-4; 8 bases agree with TRBD1. CDR3 length equals 15 residues. Germline V gene data show CDR1 as MNHEY and CDR2 as SVGAGI. The CDR3 here is CANSGWTGPNEKLFF. The CDR3, as DNA: TGTGCCAACAGTGGATGGACAGGGCCGAATGAAAAACTGTTTTTT.